Listed here are 15 T cell receptor beta chains from one sample, sequenced in a study of graft-versus-host responses after intestinal transplantation. The authors plated roughly 200,000 CFSE-labeled responder cells with roughly 200,000 irradiated, violet-dye-labeled stimulator cells. The data were produced by immunoSEQ multiplex PCR, yet TCRdb's version contains in-frame clones alone and is incomplete. The sample contains several thousand clones, 25% to 40% of which appear only once. The sequencing used alloreactive CD8+ T cells from a mixed lymphocyte reaction culture, collected before transplantation. Sample subset: CFSE-low proliferating T cells sorted from roughly six-day pre-transplant mixed lymphocyte reaction (GvH or HvG direction). These receptors were taken from a human patient who was an organ donor for intestinal transplantation.

The rearrangement joins TRBV11-3 to TRBJ1-2; no definite D call. CDR3 length: 16 amino acids. The germline V and J ends were trimmed by 5 bases and 1 base, with 17 bases remaining between them. Looked up from germline, CDR1 is SGHNT and CDR2 is YENEEA. The DNA for the CDR3 is TGTGCCAGCAGCCCCGAATCACGACGGATTAACTATGGCTACACCTTC. Translating it yields CASSPESRRINYGYTF.

This clone has only a few counts. The chain recombines TRBV4-1 with TRBJ2-7; D tentatively fits TRBD1 or TRBD2 (6 bases each). The ends were cut back, 1 base at V and 2 bases at J, with 9 bases in the middle. From germline, CDR1 is MGHRA and CDR2 YSYEKL. The CDR3 spans 14 residues. The CDR3 nucleotides read TGCGCCAGCAGCCAAGGAGGGGGGCCCTACGAGCAGTACTTC. Translation: CASSQGGGPYEQYF.

This clone was detected a few times. This sequence may be a read error, since a much larger clone differs from it by one base. The rearrangement joins TRBV7-6 to TRBJ2-7, with D possibly being TRBD1 (5 bases). CDR1 and CDR2 (germline): SGHVS, FNYEAQ. This CDR3 has 13 amino acids. Trimming stripped 5 bases from V and 3 bases from J, with 11 bases between. The CDR3 nucleotides are TGTGCCAGCAGCCAAGGGGTGCGCTACGAGCAGTACTTC. It translates to CASSQGVRYEQYF.

There are a few counts of this clone. The rearrangement links TRBV6-6 to TRBJ2-5; 8 bases map to TRBD2. The germline V gene has CDR1 MNHNY and CDR2 SVGAGI (reference sequence). This CDR3 has 16 residues. The junction had 12 bases not matched to a gene; V was cut back by 2 bases and J by 7 bases. CDR3 coding DNA: TGTGCCAGCAGTTACCATCTCTTCGGGGGGGAGTTGACCCAGTACTTC. This sequence encodes CASSYHLFGGELTQYF.

By share, this clone ranks as medium-sized (0.01 to 0.1%). The chain has TRBV20-1 and TRBJ2-7; no firm D call. Trimming pared 4 bases from V and 6 bases from J, leaving 4 bases between. Looked up from germline, CDR1 is DFQATT and CDR2 is SNEGSKA (reference sequence). This CDR3 is built from 9 residues. The CDR3 nucleotides are TGCAGTGCTACCTCCGAGCAGTACTTC. Its protein product is CSATSEQYF.

V usage is TRBV6-5 and J usage is TRBJ1-1, with unresolved D. Germline CDR1 is MNHEY and CDR2 is SVGAGI. CDR3 size: 11 residues. V lost 2 bases to trimming and J lost 8 bases, with 6 bases between them. As DNA, the CDR3 is TGTGCCAGCAGTTACGGGAAGGAAGCTTTCTTT. Protein product: CASSYGKEAFF.

This clone occurred a few times. Since a much larger clone is just one base distant, this may be a read error. This same CDR3 is encoded by further DNA sequences in the sample. The rearrangement joins TRBV4-1 to TRBJ2-2; D remains ambiguous. The V end lost 2 bases, the J end lost 4 bases, and 5 bases lay between the germline ends. This CDR3 region has 13 residues. CDR1 is MGHRA and CDR2 is YSYEKL in the germline V gene. CDR3 DNA: TGCGCCAGCAGCCAACTAGGCACCGGGGAGCTGTTTTTT. Translated, it gives CASSQLGTGELFF.

V is TRBV18 and J is TRBJ2-1; 11 nucleotides match TRBD2. Germline-derived CDR1 and CDR2 are KGHSH and LQKENI. After removal of 5 bases from V and 15 bases from J, the junction contained 9 bases not matched to a gene. The CDR3 is 13 residues long. CDR3 sequence reads: CASSKKLAGEVFF. CDR3 bases: TGTGCCAGCTCAAAAAAACTAGCGGGGGAGGTGTTCTTC.

The CDR3 bases are TGTGCCAGCAGTTCTACCGGGACATCTAACTATGGCTACACCTTC. This encodes CASSSTGTSNYGYTF. The J gene is TRBJ1-2, the V gene TRBV6-8, with D perhaps matching TRBD1 (6 bases). Germline-derived CDR1 and CDR2 are MNHGY and SAAAGT. CDR3 length: 15 amino acids. V shed 4 bases and J shed 0 bases, with 12 bases lying between them.

The genes are TRBV10-2 and TRBJ2-7; D unclear. CDR3 length equals 17 residues. Germline CDR1 and CDR2: WSHSY and SAAADI. The V end was cut by 2 bases, the J end by 4 bases, with 21 bases between. The CDR3 protein is CASSEKVGLFLGYEQYF. The DNA of the CDR3 is TGCGCCAGCAGTGAGAAAGTCGGCCTCTTTTTAGGTTACGAGCAGTACTTC.

The chain couples TRBV7-3 to TRBJ1-2; D unresolved. The CDR3 runs 14 residues. V lost 2 bases and J 5 bases, leaving 12 bases between the germline ends. In germline, CDR1 is SGHTA, CDR2 FQGTGA. The CDR3 sequence is CASSLAPVSYGYTF. CDR3 nucleotide sequence: TGTGCCAGCAGCTTAGCCCCTGTGTCTTATGGCTACACCTTC.

The genes are TRBV6-6 and TRBJ1-5; maybe TRBD1 (5 bases). The CDR3 extends over 12 amino acids. V shed 6 bases and J shed 2 bases, with 5 bases lying between them. The V gene's germline CDR1 is MNHNY and CDR2 SVGAGI (reference sequence). In DNA form, the CDR3 reads TGTGCCAGCAGACAGGGCAATCAGCCCCAGCATTTT. Protein product: CASRQGNQPQHF.

This clone was detected only a few times. The gene calls are TRBV7-9 and TRBJ2-3; a possible D gene is TRBD1 (6 bases). The CDR3 totals 16 residues. Germline V gives CDR1 SEHNR, CDR2 FQNEAQ (reference sequence). Trimming left V 5 bases short and J 0 bases short, with 15 bases between. This CDR3 is CASSLIPGTSTDTQYF. The CDR3, as DNA: TGTGCCAGCAGCCTGATACCGGGGACAAGCACAGATACGCAGTATTTT.

This clone was counted between two and nine times. CDR3 region: CASSLQPGRLNIQYF. DNA for the CDR3: TGTGCCAGCAGCCTTCAGCCGGGGAGGCTAAACATTCAGTACTTC. The V and J genes are TRBV11-1 and TRBJ2-4; D perhaps matches TRBD2 (6 bases). This CDR3 region has 15 residues. Per germline, CDR1 SGHAT and CDR2 FQDESV (reference sequence). The ends were cut back, 5 bases at V and 6 bases at J, with 17 bases in the middle.

With regard to this clone: This may come from a read error, since a much larger clone is one base off. This chain links TRBV29-1 with TRBJ2-7, with 7 positions matching TRBD1. From germline, CDR1 is SQVTM and CDR2 ANQGSEA. After removal of 5 bases from V and 5 bases from J, the junction contained 3 bases not matched to a gene. The CDR3 totals 11 residues. CDR3 nucleotide sequence: TGCAGCGTTCTAACAGGGGACGAGCAGTACTTC. Translation gives CSVLTGDEQYF.